The 10 T cell receptor beta chains below were found in one sample sequenced in a study of T cells after yellow fever vaccination. TCRdb passed the 5' RACE reads through MiXCR, listing each CDR3 protein once. The table includes hundreds of thousands of distinct CDR3 sequences, approximately 13% detected once. This sample comprised PBMCs, obtained on the day of the yellow fever booster vaccination. The source of these receptors is a man aged 25 to 40 who received the YFV17D yellow fever vaccine.

This chain links TRBV18 with TRBJ1-1; D is unresolved. Germline V gene sequence: CDR1 KGHSH, CDR2 LQKENI. The V end lost 3 bases, the J end lost 8 bases, and 10 bases lay between the germline ends. The CDR3 spans 12 residues. The CDR3 here is CASSPARAEAFF. CDR3 bases: TGTGCCAGCTCACCGGCCCGTGCGGAAGCTTTCTTT.

The table lists this clonotype with a few counts. The rearrangement uses TRBV29-1 and TRBJ2-2; D remains ambiguous. CDR3 length: 13 residues. The germline V gene has CDR1 SQVTM and CDR2 ANQGSEA. V was clipped by 3 bases and J by 0 bases, with 5 bases between them. The CDR3 nucleotides are TGCAGCGTTGAGAGAGCGAACACCGGGGAGCTGTTTTTT. Protein sequence: CSVERANTGELFF.

This chain joins TRBV29-1 and TRBJ2-3; D might be TRBD2 (5 bases). Germline V gives CDR1 SQVTM, CDR2 ANQGSEA. The V gene lost 1 base and the J gene lost 5 bases, with 16 bases spanning the gap. There are 15 residues in the CDR3. The CDR3 region is CSVEGRTVRGDTQYF. CDR3 bases: TGCAGCGTTGAAGGGAGGACCGTCCGTGGAGATACGCAGTATTTT.

This clonotype showed up just a few times. The J gene is TRBJ2-7, the V gene TRBV6-6; D unresolved. The CDR3 totals 12 residues. Trimming pared 2 bases from V and 3 bases from J, leaving 5 bases between. In germline, CDR1 is MNHNY, CDR2 SVGAGI (reference sequence). The CDR3 DNA reads TGTGCCAGCAGTTACAGGGTCTACGAGCAGTACTTC. This encodes CASSYRVYEQYF.

In this sample, this clonotype turned up a few times. V usage is TRBV20-1 and J usage is TRBJ1-3; D uncertain. Germline V lookup: CDR1 DFQATT, CDR2 SNEGSKA (reference sequence). The CDR3 has 14 amino acids. The ends were cut back, 6 bases at V and 8 bases at J, with 20 bases in the middle. CDR3 DNA sequence: TGCAGTGCCACCCGACTCCAAACCCAGGACACCATATATTTT. Its protein is CSATRLQTQDTIYF.

This clonotype was seen only a few times. CDR3 sequence: CAISLSSGGGEQFF. The CDR3 bases are TGTGCCATCTCCTTATCCTCAGGGGGCGGTGAGCAGTTCTTC. The chain is built from TRBV10-3 and TRBJ2-1; 8 bases are a match to TRBD1. V lost 8 bases to trimming and J lost 9 bases; unmatched junction nucleotides: 12. CDR1 and CDR2 from the germline V gene are ENHRY and SYGVKD. CDR3 length equals 14 residues.

This clonotype has only a few counts. This chain connects TRBV20-1 to TRBJ2-1; 9 bases map to TRBD2. The length of the CDR3 is 14 residues. J lost 6 bases, V lost 1 base, and 4 bases had no gene match. Germline V gene lookup returns CDR1 DFQATT and CDR2 SNEGSKA (reference sequence). This chain's CDR3 is CSARVAGVSNEQFF. In nucleotides, the CDR3 is TGCAGTGCTAGAGTAGCGGGAGTTTCCAATGAGCAGTTCTTC.

This clonotype has a handful of counts. J is TRBJ2-4 and V is TRBV28, with 7 bases fitting TRBD2. The CDR3 is 14 residues long. The junction had 11 bases not matched to a gene; V was cut back by 8 bases and J by 7 bases. CDR1 and CDR2 (germline): MDHEN, SYDVKM. CDR3 sequence reads: CASYGAGESNIQYF. The DNA of the CDR3 is TGTGCCAGCTACGGGGCGGGAGAGTCGAACATTCAGTACTTC.

V usage is TRBV10-1 and J usage is TRBJ2-5; a weak D match, TRBD1 (6 bases). CDR1 WNHNN and CDR2 SYGVQD come from the germline V gene (reference sequence). The CDR3 spans 15 residues. Trimming pared 0 bases from V and 4 bases from J, leaving 12 bases between. The chain's CDR3 is CASSESAGVVETQYF. In nucleotides, the CDR3 is TGCGCCAGCAGTGAGTCTGCAGGGGTGGTAGAGACCCAGTACTTC.

The chain links TRBV4-1 to TRBJ2-7; D perhaps matches TRBD2 (5 bases). Germline V gene data show CDR1 as MGHRA and CDR2 as YSYEKL. This CDR3 spans 14 amino acids. V shed 8 bases and J shed 5 bases, with 19 bases lying between them. In DNA form, the CDR3 reads TGCGCCAGCGGGTTTCGTCGGGAATCAGACGAGCAGTACTTC. This encodes CASGFRRESDEQYF.